This T cell receptor (beta chain) was captured by sequencing in a study of blood T cell repertoires in COVID-19. V was shortened by 5 bases and J by 2 bases, with 11 bases between the two germline ends. The CDR3 runs to 14 residues. Germline values: CDR1 LNHDA, CDR2 SQIVND (reference sequence). TCRdb's table, derived via immunoSEQ multiplex PCR, lists solely in-frame clones and lacks some. The table lists more than 150,000 clones, around 80% of them singletons. The study recruited people aged about 18 to 90 years across approximately 24 US areas. This clone turned up a few times. The TCR originated in a man aged 50-60 years who had recovered from COVID-19. The specimen sequenced was PBMCs or T cells enriched from blood (not recorded which). The chain combines TRBV19 with TRBJ2-3, with D perhaps matching TRBD1 (6 bases). The CDR3 spells CASSPGHNTDTQYF. CDR3 DNA sequence: TGTGCCAGTAGTCCGGGACACAACACAGATACGCAGTATTTT. Filled out from reference TRBV19 and TRBJ2-3, the complete variable domain reads DGGITQSPKYLFRKEGQNVTLSCEQNLNHDAMYWYRQDPGQGLRLIYYSQIVNDFQKGDIAEGYSVSREKKESFPLTVTSAQKNPTAFYLCASSPGHNTDTQYFGPGTRLTVL.